Presented here are 2 T cell receptor beta chains from one specimen sequenced in a study of cytotoxic CD8 clonotypes in ibrutinib-treated CLL. Profiling relied on immunoSEQ multiplex PCR, and the TCRdb table lists in-frame clones only, not all of them. The sample has 300,000 to 400,000 clones, roughly 70% seen once; the top ten hold roughly 6.8%. Sequences were derived from PBMCs, sampled after 36 months of ibrutinib treatment. The receptor set was obtained from a human donor with chronic lymphocytic leukemia.

The rearrangement uses TRBV29-1 and TRBJ2-7, with 7 nucleotides matching TRBD1. The germline gives CDR1 SQVTM, CDR2 ANQGSEA. The CDR3 is 13 residues long. V gave up 6 bases and J gave up 1 base; unmatched junction bases: 6. The CDR3 DNA sequence: TGCAGCGTAGGGTACAGGGGTTCCTACGAGCAGTACTTC. It specifies CSVGYRGSYEQYF.

The rearrangement joins TRBV6-6 to TRBJ2-7; TRBD1 matches at 7 bases. The CDR3 runs 14 residues. J gave up 3 bases and V 6 bases, and 8 bases lay outside the gene matches. The germline V gene encodes CDR1 MNHNY and CDR2 SVGAGI (reference sequence). The CDR3 here is CASRSHTGDYEQYF. The CDR3 DNA sequence: TGTGCCAGCAGATCACACACAGGGGACTACGAGCAGTACTTC.